One sample yielded the 14 T cell receptor beta chains listed below, sequenced in a study of T-cell reconstitution after alpha-beta-depleted transplantation in children. Unique molecular identifiers tagged the TCRbeta library. TCRdb fed the PCR reads into MiXCR, producing one record per CDR3 protein. The sample yields a few hundred thousand distinct CDR3 sequences, around 9.7% seen once. The sequenced sample was PBMCs from the stem cell graft donor, obtained from the stem cell graft. These receptor sequences come from a human donor who donated a stem cell graft to a child with SCID.

In this sample, this clonotype turned up many times. The chain employs TRBV20-1 and TRBJ1-6, with no clear D. Germline V gene lookup returns CDR1 DFQATT and CDR2 SNEGSKA (reference sequence). Trimming removed 1 base at V and 0 bases at J, with 10 bases between. The CDR3 runs 16 residues. In DNA form, the CDR3 reads TGCAGTGCTAGAGTCGGCGGTAGCTCCTATAATTCACCCCTCCACTTT. It is translated as CSARVGGSSYNSPLHF.

This clonotype was observed many times. The chain has TRBV10-3 and TRBJ2-7; D possibly corresponds to TRBD2 (5 bases). Germline CDR1 reads ENHRY; CDR2 reads SYGVKD. V was trimmed by 2 bases and J by 5 bases, leaving 13 bases between them. There are 14 residues in the CDR3. For the CDR3, the DNA is TGTGCCATCAGTGAGCGAAAGGAGGTCCACGAGCAGTACTTC. This sequence encodes CAISERKEVHEQYF.

This clonotype was found many times. The V and J genes are TRBV20-1 and TRBJ1-5, with 7 bases that match TRBD1. The ends lost 6 bases at V and 1 base at J; junction bases unmatched: 9. The CDR3 totals 15 residues. Germline CDR1 and CDR2: DFQATT and SNEGSKA (reference sequence). Here the CDR3 DNA reads TGCAGTGCCGATTCCGGGACAGCCAGCAATCAGCCCCAGCATTTT. It yields the protein CSADSGTASNQPQHF.

The table lists this clonotype with a few counts. The chain employs TRBV5-1 and TRBJ1-2, with D unclear. Looked up from germline, CDR1 is SGHRS and CDR2 is YFSETQ. V shed 0 bases and J shed 8 bases, with 8 bases lying between them. The CDR3 totals 12 residues. The CDR3 nucleotides read TGCGCCAGCAGCTTGGCCGGGATCGGCTACACCTTC. Protein product: CASSLAGIGYTF.

This clonotype was seen ten or more times. The chain carries TRBV5-6 and TRBJ2-3, with D perhaps TRBD1 (6 bases). This CDR3 has 16 amino acids. Germline V CDR1 and CDR2: SGHDT, YYEEEE. Between the trimmed V and J ends, which lost 4 bases and 7 bases, there was a span of 22 bases. In DNA form, the CDR3 reads TGTGCCAGCAGCGTAACAACAGGGATACAAGGATATACGCAGTATTTT. Amino acid sequence: CASSVTTGIQGYTQYF.

This clonotype came up many times. The chain combines TRBV28 with TRBJ1-4; D is ambiguous. V shed 3 bases and J shed 7 bases, with 3 bases lying between them. The germline V gene has CDR1 MDHEN and CDR2 SYDVKM. This CDR3 spans 11 amino acids. The CDR3 is CASSFVEKLFF. The DNA of the CDR3 is TGTGCCAGCAGTTTTGTTGAAAAACTGTTTTTT.

This clonotype was detected many times. The CDR3 loop reads CASSEVRDAVNEQFF. Here the CDR3 DNA reads TGTGCCAGCAGTGAAGTCAGGGACGCAGTCAATGAGCAGTTCTTC. J is TRBJ2-1 and V is TRBV2, with D possibly being TRBD1 or TRBD2 (5 bases each). Germline CDR1 is SNHLY and CDR2 is FYNNEI. V was trimmed by 1 base and J by 6 bases, leaving 13 bases between them. The CDR3 loop spans 15 amino acids.

There are a few counts of this clonotype. The V call is TRBV24-1, the J call TRBJ2-7; the match to TRBD1 covers 9 bases. The V gene's germline CDR1 is KGHDR and CDR2 SFDVKD. The CDR3 has 16 residues. V lost 5 bases to trimming and J lost 3 bases; unmatched junction nucleotides: 10. The CDR3 DNA follows: TGTGCCACCAGTGGGCCTTCCGGGACAGGGCTCTACGAGCAGTACTTC. Encoded protein: CATSGPSGTGLYEQYF.

The sample holds many counts of this clonotype. The V call is TRBV20-1, the J call TRBJ2-3; 9 bases are a match to TRBD2. The germline gives CDR1 DFQATT, CDR2 SNEGSKA (reference sequence). The length of the CDR3 is 12 residues. The junction had 0 bases not matched to a gene; V was cut back by 2 bases and J by 6 bases. The CDR3 nucleotides are TGCAGTGCTAGACTAGCGGGGGATACGCAGTATTTT. It yields the protein CSARLAGDTQYF.

In its sample, this clonotype was seen many times. V and J are TRBV28 and TRBJ2-3; TRBD2 is a possible D gene (5 bases). V lost 1 base to trimming and J lost 2 bases, with 10 bases between them. The CDR3 extends over 15 amino acids. Germline loops: CDR1 MDHEN, CDR2 SYDVKM. The CDR3 spells CASSLLGRSTDTQYF. In nucleotides, the CDR3 is TGTGCCAGCAGTTTATTAGGGAGATCCACAGATACGCAGTATTTT.

There are many counts of this clonotype. The CDR3 bases are TGTGCCAGCAGTGGAGAGCCGGGACAGGCTTCTGGGGCCAACGTCCTGACTTTC. Its protein product is CASSGEPGQASGANVLTF. V and J are TRBV2 and TRBJ2-6, with TRBD1 identical over 8 bases. The CDR3 length is 18 residues. With 4 bases clipped from V and 1 base from J, the junction kept 9 bases outside the gene matches. Germline values: CDR1 SNHLY, CDR2 FYNNEI.

This clonotype was counted ten times or more. This chain uses TRBV27 with TRBJ1-1; perhaps TRBD1 as D (5 bases). CDR3 length equals 14 residues. The V gene lost 6 bases and the J gene lost 1 base, with 12 bases spanning the gap. Germline lookup yields CDR1 MNHEY and CDR2 SMNVEV (reference sequence). The chain's CDR3 is CASRAIGANTEAFF. The CDR3 DNA sequence: TGTGCCAGCAGGGCCATTGGGGCGAACACTGAAGCTTTCTTT.

This clonotype was seen repeatedly, ten times or more. The gene calls are TRBV5-1 and TRBJ2-7; 9 nucleotides line up with TRBD1. The germline CDR1 and CDR2 sequences are SGHRS and YFSETQ. With 1 base clipped from V and 6 bases from J, the junction kept 14 bases outside the gene matches. The CDR3 covers 17 residues. The CDR3 DNA reads as TGCGCCAGCAGCTTGCTCTCACCGGGACAGGGTATGGGCGAGCAGTACTTC. Translated: CASSLLSPGQGMGEQYF.

Notes on this clonotype: Likely a read error: the CDR3 ends without its conserved phenylalanine or tryptophan. The chain combines TRBV15 with TRBJ2-7; 9 bases match TRBD1. Germline CDR1 reads LNHNV; CDR2 reads YYDKDF (reference sequence). The CDR3 covers 14 residues. V lost 5 bases to trimming and J lost 3 bases; unmatched junction nucleotides: 5. The CDR3 region is CATSGGTGIYEQYY. As DNA, the CDR3 is TGTGCCACCAGCGGCGGGACAGGGATCTACGAGCAGTACTAC.